This record looks at one T cell receptor (beta chain) sequence and its context. There is no known antigen for this receptor. Base qualities are not provided; no much larger clone lies one nucleotide away. This entry belongs to a study of cytotoxic CD8 clonotypes in ibrutinib-treated CLL (dated by TCRdb to the early 2020s). Looking at the study overall: In this cohort, more than 14 patients were treatment-naive and some 10 were relapsed/refractory, while some 18 had unmutated IGHV. On average, each sample yielded 250,000 to 300,000 productive templates and 85,000 to 95,000 productive rearrangements. Cryopreserved peripheral blood mononuclear cells were obtained before treatment, at response, and at either sustained remission or disease progression. Patients were still on ibrutinib when every remission and progressive disease sample was collected. Response samples were obtained after a median of 12 months of treatment, with a range of about 6 to 40 months. Of the 70 to 90 people in the trial, around 24 had longitudinal samples available. Responses were partial in roughly 24 patients and complete in 2; after median around 66 months follow-up, about 14 stayed in remission and some twelve progressed. What the authors observed across the whole study: At ibrutinib response clonality went up, during sustained remission it held steady, and at progression it dropped back toward baseline. Baseline clonality exceeded that of age-matched healthy donors and correlated strongly with circulating CD8+ T-cell counts. Lymph node repertoires were not examined, and the timing of sampling was not matched between patients in sustained remission and those whose disease progressed. Public clonotypes were rare and either shrank or stayed stable during treatment, and the rise in clonality at ibrutinib response reflected expansion of private clonotypes.

On a MiSeq, deep resolution sequencing aimed for a depth between 1 in 1 million and 1 in 200,000 T cells, with each clonotype covered around 10x on average. TCR beta libraries were generated with the immunoSEQ hsTCRB Kit. The paper's data handling went like this. ImmunoSEQ Data Assistant and ImmunoSEQ Analyzer were used for data analysis, and V, D and J genes were assigned according to IMGT definitions. Clonality was computed as one minus normalized Shannon entropy of productive rearrangement frequencies, ranging from 0 to 1. Only overrepresented clonotypes making up at least 0.05% of the repertoire of each patient were included in the public clonotype analysis. Repertoires from approximately 13 age-matched healthy donors in immuneACCESS were used as clonality controls. TCRdb took over this immuneACCESS table, retaining in-frame rearrangements with V and J assigned. Such tables are incomplete; in checked studies, under half of the missing clones stem from an unresolved V gene, and the remainder is unexplained. V and J calls and clone size follow that table, whereas D and trimming were derived from the DNA. Across this sample there are tens of thousands of clones, with 50% to 70% seen only once. The top ten clones comprise 20% of the sample.

The CDR3 numbers 10 residues from cysteine through phenylalanine. Only the CDR3 portion is preserved as DNA: 30 bases, with reading frame beginning at the first base. The junction shows trimming of 7 bases on V and 6 bases on J, plus 6 bases between the germline ends. For CDR1 and CDR2, the germline V gene lists SNHLY and FYNNEI. The time point label here, explained by the study, means: approximately 2 years on ibrutinib. Approximately 2 micrograms of genomic DNA were extracted from cryopreserved PBMCs for TCR beta library preparation. Longitudinal blood samples from CLL patients on ibrutinib monotherapy underwent high-throughput TCR beta sequencing. Patients were enrolled in a phase 2 open-label single-center ibrutinib monotherapy trial.

Sequencing used PBMCs, obtained after 24 months of ibrutinib treatment. The TCR sequence derives from a human donor with chronic lymphocytic leukemia. Recombination connected TRBV2 to TRBJ1-1, and the D gene may be TRBD1, 5 bases matching. The sequenced DNA: TGTGCCAGCATGGGGGCTGAAGCTTTCTTT. It specifies CASMGAEAFF.